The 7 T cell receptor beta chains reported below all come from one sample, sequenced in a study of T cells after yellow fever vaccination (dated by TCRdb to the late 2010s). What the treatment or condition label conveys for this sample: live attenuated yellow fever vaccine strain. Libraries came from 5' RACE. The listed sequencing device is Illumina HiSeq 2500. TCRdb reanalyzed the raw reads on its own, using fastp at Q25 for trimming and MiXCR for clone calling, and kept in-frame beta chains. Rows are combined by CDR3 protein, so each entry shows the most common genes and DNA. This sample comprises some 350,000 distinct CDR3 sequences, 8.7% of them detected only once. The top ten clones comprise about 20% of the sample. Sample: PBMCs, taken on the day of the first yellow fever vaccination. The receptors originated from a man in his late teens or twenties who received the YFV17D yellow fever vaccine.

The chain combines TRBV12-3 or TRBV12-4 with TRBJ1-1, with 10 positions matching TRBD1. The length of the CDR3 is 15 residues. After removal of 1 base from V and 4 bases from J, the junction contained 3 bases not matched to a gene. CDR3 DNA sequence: TGTGCCAGCAGTTTAGGCTGGACAGGGGGCACTGAAGCTTTCTTT. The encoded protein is CASSLGWTGGTEAFF.

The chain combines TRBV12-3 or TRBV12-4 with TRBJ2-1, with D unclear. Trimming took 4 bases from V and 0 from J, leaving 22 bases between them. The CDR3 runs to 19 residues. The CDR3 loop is CASSSHHPSTASSYNEQFF. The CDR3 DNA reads TGTGCCAGCAGTTCCCACCACCCATCGACCGCGAGCTCCTACAATGAGCAGTTCTTC.

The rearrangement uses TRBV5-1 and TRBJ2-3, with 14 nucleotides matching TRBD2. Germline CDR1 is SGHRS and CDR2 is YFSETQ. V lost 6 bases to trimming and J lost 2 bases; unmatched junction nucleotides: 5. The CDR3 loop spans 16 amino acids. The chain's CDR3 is CASIWTSGGFTDTQYF. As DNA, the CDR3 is TGCGCCAGCATCTGGACTAGCGGGGGGTTCACAGATACGCAGTATTTT.

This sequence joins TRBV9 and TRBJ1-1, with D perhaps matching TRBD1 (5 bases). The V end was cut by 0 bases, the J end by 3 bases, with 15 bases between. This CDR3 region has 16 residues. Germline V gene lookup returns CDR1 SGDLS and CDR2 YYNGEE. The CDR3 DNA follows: TGTGCCAGCAGCGTAGGGGTGGCAGGGAGAGACACTGAAGCTTTCTTT. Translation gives CASSVGVAGRDTEAFF.

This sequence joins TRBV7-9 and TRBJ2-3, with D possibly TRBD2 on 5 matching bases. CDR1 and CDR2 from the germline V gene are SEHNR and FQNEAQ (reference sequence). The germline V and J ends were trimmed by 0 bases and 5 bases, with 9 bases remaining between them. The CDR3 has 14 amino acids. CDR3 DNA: TGTGCCAGCAGCTTAGCTCTACGGGGAGATACGCAGTATTTT. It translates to CASSLALRGDTQYF.

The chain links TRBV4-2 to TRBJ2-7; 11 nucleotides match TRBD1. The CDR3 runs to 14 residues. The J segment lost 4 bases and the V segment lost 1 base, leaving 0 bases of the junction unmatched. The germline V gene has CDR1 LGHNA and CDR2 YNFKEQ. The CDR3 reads CASSQGDRGYEQYF. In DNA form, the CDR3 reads TGTGCCAGCAGCCAAGGGGACAGGGGGTACGAGCAGTACTTC.

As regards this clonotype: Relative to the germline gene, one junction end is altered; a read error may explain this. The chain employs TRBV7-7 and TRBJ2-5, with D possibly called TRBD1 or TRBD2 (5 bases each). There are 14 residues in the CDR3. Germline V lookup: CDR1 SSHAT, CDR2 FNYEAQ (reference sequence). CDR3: CASSSGFEGETQYF. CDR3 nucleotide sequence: TGTGCTAGCAGCTCGGGATTTGAGGGGGAGACCCAGTACTTC. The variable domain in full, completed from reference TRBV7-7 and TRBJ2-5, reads GAGVSQSPRYKVTKRGQDVTLRCDPISSHATLYWYQQALGQGPEFLTYFNYEAQPDKSGLPSDRFSAERPEGSISTLTIQRTEQRDSAMYRCASSSGFEGETQYFGPGTRLLVL.